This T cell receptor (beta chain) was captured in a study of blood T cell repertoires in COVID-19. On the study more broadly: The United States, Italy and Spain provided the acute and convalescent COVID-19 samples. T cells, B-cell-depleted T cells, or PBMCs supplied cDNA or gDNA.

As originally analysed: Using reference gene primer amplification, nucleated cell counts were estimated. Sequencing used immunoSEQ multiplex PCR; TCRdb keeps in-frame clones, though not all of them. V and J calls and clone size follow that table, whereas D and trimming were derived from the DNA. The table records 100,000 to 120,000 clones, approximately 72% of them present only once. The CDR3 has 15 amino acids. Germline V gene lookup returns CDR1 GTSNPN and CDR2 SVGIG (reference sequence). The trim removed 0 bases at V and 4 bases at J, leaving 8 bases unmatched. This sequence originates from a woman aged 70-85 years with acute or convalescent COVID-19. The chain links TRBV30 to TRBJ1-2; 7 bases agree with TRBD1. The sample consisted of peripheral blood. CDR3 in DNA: TGTGCCTGGAGTGTATTCGGGACAGTAGCCTATGGCTACACCTTC. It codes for CAWSVFGTVAYGYTF.